This T cell receptor (beta chain) was recovered during a study of cytomegalovirus exposure and HLA in healthy donors. Turning to the study itself: It was reported in a later analysis that the roughly 120 validation repertoires used the same platform as the approximately 670 first-cohort repertoires. Points from the study as a whole: Subsequent analysis found a tendency for first-cohort TCR clusters to co-occur within the 90 to 150 validation repertoires. Some TCR beta chains (164 of them) were listed as cytomegalovirus-associated.

As for this clone: The antigen is not known.

Sequencing used immunoSEQ multiplex PCR; TCRdb keeps in-frame clones, though not all of them. The sample includes about 300,000 clones, roughly 90% of them seen just once. The TCR originated in a woman under 30 in good health and CMV-seronegative. The specimen sequenced was PBMCs.

The CDR3, as DNA: TGCGCCAGCAGTTTCCTACTGGGGGTTAGCGGCGGGGAGCTGTTTTTT. Encoded protein: CASSFLLGVSGGELFF. The gene calls are TRBV5-1 and TRBJ2-2; D perhaps matches TRBD2 (6 bases). V lost 5 bases and J lost 7, with 21 bases in between. CDR1 and CDR2 (germline): SGHRS, YFSETQ. The CDR3 runs 16 residues.